One sample yielded the 21 T cell receptor beta chains listed below, sequenced in a study of T cells in Graves' hyperthyroidism and ophthalmopathy. RNA transcripts served as the template for amplifying TCR beta CDR3 regions. The HTBI set primed first-round TCR CDR3 RT-PCR. TCRdb re-analysed the multiplex PCR reads in MiXCR, keeping a single row per CDR3 protein. The sample yields 550,000 to 850,000 distinct CDR3 sequences, around 19% seen once. Sample: blood. All receptors derive from a woman in her fifties or sixties with Graves' hyperthyroidism that later progressed to Graves' ophthalmopathy.

This clonotype was recorded at least ten times. The rearrangement links TRBV27 to TRBJ1-4; 7 nucleotides line up with TRBD1. Trimming cost V 5 bases and J 7 bases; bases outside gene matches: 10. The length of the CDR3 is 15 residues. Germline-derived CDR1 and CDR2 are MNHEY and SMNVEV (reference sequence). The CDR3 is CASSPRLQGVEKLFF. The CDR3 DNA follows: TGTGCCAGCAGTCCCCGCCTGCAGGGGGTTGAAAAACTGTTTTTT.

The sample holds many counts of this clonotype. J is TRBJ2-5 and V is TRBV2; 7 positions agree with TRBD1. J was trimmed by 4 bases and V by 5 bases; bases with no gene match: 7. Germline V gives CDR1 SNHLY, CDR2 FYNNEI. The CDR3 extends over 14 amino acids. CDR3 loop: CASSPDRVGETQYF. CDR3 DNA: TGTGCCAGCAGTCCAGACAGGGTCGGAGAGACCCAGTACTTC.

This chain joins TRBV6-2 or TRBV6-3 and TRBJ1-4; D may be TRBD1 (5 bases). Germline CDR1 reads MNHEY; CDR2 reads SVGEGT. This CDR3 is built from 15 residues. V lost 2 bases to trimming and J lost 8 bases, with 15 bases between them. DNA of the CDR3: TGTGCCAGCAGTTACCTCGGGACGTCTAGAGAAAAACTGTTTTTT. This encodes CASSYLGTSREKLFF.

The chain uses TRBV27 and TRBJ1-1; no clear D gene. Per germline, CDR1 MNHEY and CDR2 SMNVEV (reference sequence). The V end lost 6 bases, the J end lost 1 base, and 9 bases lay between the germline ends. This CDR3 has 13 residues. The CDR3 reads CASRRTWNTEAFF. CDR3 in DNA: TGTGCCAGCAGGCGCACCTGGAACACTGAAGCTTTCTTT.

This chain links TRBV20-1 with TRBJ2-1; 10 bases are a match to TRBD2. The V segment lost 3 bases and the J segment 4 bases; nucleotides outside the gene matches: 12. Per germline, CDR1 DFQATT and CDR2 SNEGSKA (reference sequence). The CDR3 is 17 amino acids. The CDR3 region is CSARTNSGGPLYNEQFF. The CDR3 DNA is TGCAGTGCTAGGACGAATAGCGGGGGGCCCCTTTACAATGAGCAGTTCTTC.

The rearrangement links TRBV3-1 to TRBJ2-3; TRBD2 might be the D (5 bases). This CDR3 has 12 residues. The germline V gene has CDR1 LGHDT and CDR2 YNNKEL (reference sequence). Trimming took 4 bases from V and 8 from J, leaving 10 bases between them. CDR3 bases: TGTGCCAGCAGCCTTCCCGGGGTTACGCAGTATTTT. This translates into CASSLPGVTQYF.

This clonotype was counted between two and nine times. Since the CDR3 does not end with the conserved phenylalanine or tryptophan, this likely comes from a read error. The rearrangement links TRBV3-1 to TRBJ1-1; 7 nucleotides agree with TRBD1. The germline gives CDR1 LGHDT, CDR2 YNNKEL (reference sequence). The CDR3 contains 18 residues. V was clipped by 2 bases and J by 3 bases; unmatched bases: 15. The CDR3 region has the DNA TGTGCCAGCAGCCAAACATCGGCAAGGGACAGACCTTACACTGAAGCTTTCGTT. Translating it yields CASSQTSARDRPYTEAFV.

There are a few counts of this clonotype. The chain has TRBV3-1 and TRBJ1-1; a possible D gene is TRBD1 (6 bases). The V and J ends lost 7 bases and 0 bases respectively, with 18 bases between them. Per germline, CDR1 LGHDT and CDR2 YNNKEL (reference sequence). The CDR3 contains 16 residues. Written as DNA, the CDR3 is TGTGCCAGCATGCCTGGTGCAGGGGCTCTGAACACTGAAGCTTTCTTT. Encoded protein: CASMPGAGALNTEAFF. Drawing the rest from reference TRBV3-1 and TRBJ1-1, the complete variable domain is DTAVSQTPKYLVTQMGNDKSIKCEQNLGHDTMYWYKQDSKKFLKIMFSYNNKELIINETVPNRFSPKSPDKAHLNLHINSLELGDSAVYFCASMPGAGALNTEAFFGQGTRLTVV.

The chain is built from TRBV6-2 or TRBV6-3 and TRBJ2-5; D is ambiguous. There are 14 residues in the CDR3. Germline CDR1 reads MNHEY; CDR2 reads SVGEGT. Trimming took off 2 bases at V and 4 bases at J, with 11 bases between the two ends. The CDR3 region has the DNA TGTGCCAGCAGTTACCCTGTCAGAGGAGAGACCCAGTACTTC. Protein sequence: CASSYPVRGETQYF.

This clonotype has at least ten counts. The J gene is TRBJ2-7, the V gene TRBV2; no clear D gene. The V end was cut by 5 bases, the J end by 2 bases, with 10 bases between. Germline lookup yields CDR1 SNHLY and CDR2 FYNNEI. There are 13 residues in the CDR3. This CDR3 reads CASSSPETYEQYF. In DNA, the CDR3 is TGTGCCAGCAGTTCCCCAGAGACCTACGAGCAGTACTTC.

This clonotype was picked up many times. The genes are TRBV12-3 or TRBV12-4 and TRBJ1-2; 7 bases match TRBD1. V was pared by 5 bases and J by 2 bases, with 2 bases of the junction left unmatched. This CDR3 is 13 amino acids long. CDR3 sequence reads: CASSRDRNYGYTF. DNA for the CDR3: TGTGCCAGCAGTCGGGACAGAAACTATGGCTACACCTTC.

Of note for this clonotype: A clone one base away is much larger, so this may be a read error. This CDR3 fails to terminate in the conserved phenylalanine or tryptophan, so it likely reflects a read error. The rearrangement uses TRBV18 and TRBJ1-2, with 9 bases fitting TRBD1. CDR1 is KGHSH and CDR2 is LQKENI in the germline V gene. J gave up 3 bases and V 6 bases, and 11 bases lay outside the gene matches. There are 16 residues in the CDR3. The CDR3 reads CASSGTGLSRDYGYTL. The CDR3 nucleotides read TGTGCCAGCTCGGGGACAGGGTTGTCTCGGGACTATGGCTACACCCTC.

The gene calls are TRBV7-9 and TRBJ1-6; 7 bases are shared with TRBD1. The trim removed 5 bases at V and 7 bases at J, leaving 8 bases unmatched. This CDR3 has 15 residues. Germline V lookup: CDR1 SEHNR, CDR2 FQNEAQ (reference sequence). Here the CDR3 DNA reads TGTGCCAGCAGCAACCGTACAGGGGTGAATTCACCCCTCCACTTT. This codes for CASSNRTGVNSPLHF.

This clonotype came up many times. The rearrangement uses TRBV2 and TRBJ1-1; a weak D match, TRBD1 (6 bases). Trimming pared 9 bases from V and 1 base from J, leaving 15 bases between. The CDR3 is made up of 14 amino acids. The germline V gene has CDR1 SNHLY and CDR2 FYNNEI. CDR3 sequence (DNA): TGTGCCAGGAGCGCGGGGGCGGGGAACACTGAAGCTTTCTTT. Translation gives CARSAGAGNTEAFF. The full variable domain, in which reference TRBV2 and TRBJ1-1 provide the parts outside the CDR3, is EPEVTQTPSHQVTQMGQEVILRCVPISNHLYFYWYRQILGQKVEFLVSFYNNEISEKSEIFDDQFSVERPDGSNFTLKIRSTKLEDSAMYFCARSAGAGNTEAFFGQGTRLTVV.

The sample holds many counts of this clonotype. The V call is TRBV20-1, the J call TRBJ2-3; D uncertain. Trimming shortened V by 1 base and J by 1 base, and 12 bases separated the two germline ends. Germline lookup yields CDR1 DFQATT and CDR2 SNEGSKA (reference sequence). This CDR3 contains 15 residues. The CDR3 bases are TGCAGTGCTAGAGTTTTCAGCGAGGGCACAGATACGCAGTATTTT. Translated, it gives CSARVFSEGTDTQYF.

The chain links TRBV7-3 to TRBJ2-3; TRBD2 matches 10 bases. Germline-derived CDR1 and CDR2 are SGHTA and FQGTGA. V lost 8 bases to trimming and J lost 6 bases; unmatched junction nucleotides: 11. This CDR3 has 15 amino acids. The chain's CDR3 is CASPAQRGGRDTQYF. In nucleotides, the CDR3 is TGTGCCAGCCCCGCGCAGCGGGGGGGCCGGGATACGCAGTATTTT.

The chain links TRBV7-9 to TRBJ2-7, with TRBD1 as a possible D gene (6 bases). In germline, CDR1 is SEHNR, CDR2 FQNEAQ (reference sequence). V was trimmed by 4 bases and J by 2 bases, leaving 15 bases between them. The CDR3 is 15 residues long. The CDR3 region is CASSSNRARTYEQYF. CDR3 nucleotides: TGTGCCAGCAGCTCCAACAGGGCCCGTACCTACGAGCAGTACTTC.

The chain joins TRBV10-3 to TRBJ2-5; TRBD2 matches 15 bases. This CDR3 comprises 17 residues. The junction had 12 bases not matched to a gene; V was cut back by 6 bases and J by 7 bases. The V gene's germline CDR1 is ENHRY and CDR2 SYGVKD. DNA of the CDR3: TGTGCCATCAGCCCGGGACTAGCGGGGGGATACCATGGGACCCAGTACTTC. Protein sequence: CAISPGLAGGYHGTQYF.

This clonotype was seen ten or more times. This chain uses TRBV30 with TRBJ2-5; 9 positions match TRBD1. The CDR3 is 12 amino acids. CDR1 and CDR2 from the germline V gene are GTSNPN and SVGIG (reference sequence). The ends lost 5 bases at V and 7 bases at J; junction bases unmatched: 5. The CDR3 is CAWGGQGGTQYF. The CDR3 coding sequence is TGTGCCTGGGGGGGACAGGGAGGGACCCAGTACTTC.

This clonotype showed up many times. The gene calls are TRBV11-2 and TRBJ2-3, with D possibly being TRBD1 (6 bases). V gave up 6 bases and J gave up 0 bases, with 13 bases separating them. The germline CDR1 and CDR2 sequences are SGHAT and FQNNGV. CDR3 length: 15 amino acids. CDR3 sequence reads: CASSSRGQSTDTQYF. CDR3 DNA sequence: TGTGCCAGCAGTTCTCGGGGACAAAGCACAGATACGCAGTATTTT.

This clonotype was seen repeatedly, ten times or more. V gene TRBV7-2 combines with J gene TRBJ2-1; 7 bases align to TRBD1. V lost 3 bases to trimming and J lost 4 bases; unmatched junction nucleotides: 6. Germline V gene data show CDR1 as SGHTA and CDR2 as FQGNSA. CDR3 length: 15 amino acids. The CDR3 coding sequence is TGTGCCAGCAGCTTCGGACAGGTAGCTTACAATGAGCAGTTCTTC. This translates into CASSFGQVAYNEQFF. Complete variable domain (other parts from reference TRBV7-2 and TRBJ2-1): GAGVSQSPSNKVTEKGKDVELRCDPISGHTALYWYRQSLGQGLEFLIYFQGNSAPDKSGLPSDRFSAERTGGSVSTLTIQRTQQEDSAVYLCASSFGQVAYNEQFFGPGTRLTVL.